The table lists the clone carrying this T cell receptor beta chain with many counts. The antigen is not known. The data belong to a study of early T cells in non-severe SARS-CoV-2 infection. Looking at the study overall: From unsorted whole blood, bulk RNA was sequenced, and the chains remained unpaired.

Findings and limits, study-wide: Matching results from VDJdb favored anti-spike CD8 responses, leaving private and CD4 specificities undetected.

Trimming stripped 6 bases from V and 5 bases from J, with 22 bases between. The CDR3 extends over 16 amino acids. Molecules of cDNA were individually given unique molecular identifiers that were attached to them. TCRdb reprocessed the 5' RACE reads with MiXCR, giving one entry per CDR3 protein. Among roughly 29,000 distinct CDR3 sequences, over 2.5% were seen once, and the ten largest hold roughly 0.7%. The material sequenced was whole blood. The J gene is TRBJ1-2, the V gene TRBV12-3 or TRBV12-4; perhaps TRBD1 as D (5 bases). The source is an adult who was a healthcare worker with PCR-confirmed SARS-CoV-2 infection or an uninfected control (not recorded which). The CDR3 sequence: CASSPQATRGYYGYTF. The CDR3 DNA sequence: TGTGCCAGCAGCCCCCAAGCAACGCGGGGGTATTATGGCTACACCTTC.